These 9 T cell receptor beta chains were sequenced from one sample in a study of blood T cell repertoires in COVID-19. Here immunoSEQ multiplex PCR was the method, and the copy in TCRdb shows in-frame clones only, minus some. The repertoire consists of approximately 120,000 clones, with 80% occurring once and the leading ten covering roughly 25%. Material: peripheral blood. The receptors were gathered from a human donor in a cohort sampled during active COVID-19.

V is TRBV6-1 and J is TRBJ1-1, with D uncertain. Per the germline V gene, CDR1 is MNHNS and CDR2 is SASEGT. Trimming took off 1 base at V and 4 bases at J, with 7 bases between the two ends. The CDR3 is made up of 13 amino acids. CDR3 in amino acids: CASSEVASTEAFF. In DNA, the CDR3 is TGTGCCAGCAGTGAAGTGGCAAGCACTGAAGCTTTCTTT.

In DNA form, the CDR3 reads TGTGCTAGTGCCAAGACCGACTATATCACAGATACGCAGTATTTT. Translation: CASAKTDYITDTQYF. This sequence joins TRBV12-5 and TRBJ2-3; weak D call: TRBD2 (5 bases). V lost 7 bases to trimming and J lost 2 bases, with 16 bases between them. The germline V gene has CDR1 LGHNT and CDR2 FRNRAP. The CDR3 runs 15 residues.

This clone was recorded only once. The rearrangement joins TRBV5-1 to TRBJ2-3; 8 nucleotides agree with TRBD2. The CDR3 spans 14 residues. With 4 bases clipped from V and 9 bases from J, the junction kept 10 bases outside the gene matches. The germline gives CDR1 SGHRS, CDR2 YFSETQ. The CDR3 here is CASSPDPTSGTQYF. The CDR3 DNA sequence: TGCGCCAGCAGCCCAGACCCAACTAGCGGAACGCAGTATTTT.

The chain employs TRBV2 and TRBJ2-1; D is perhaps TRBD2 (6 bases). The CDR3 totals 17 residues. Germline CDR1 reads SNHLY; CDR2 reads FYNNEI. V was cut by 6 bases and J by 12 bases, with 30 bases left in between. This CDR3 reads CASRLGEAGFLNLGQFF. CDR3 bases: TGTGCCAGCAGGCTAGGGGAAGCGGGTTTCCTTAATTTAGGGCAGTTCTTC.

The rearrangement links TRBV19 to TRBJ1-2; D is ambiguous. V lost 7 bases and J 3 bases, leaving 15 bases between the germline ends. Germline CDR1 and CDR2: LNHDA and SQIVND (reference sequence). This CDR3 region has 14 residues. The CDR3 sequence: CASTVRGSHYGYTF. CDR3 DNA: TGTGCCAGTACCGTGCGCGGATCTCACTATGGCTACACCTTC.

About this clone itself: Other DNA sequences from this sample encode an identical CDR3 as well. The chain joins TRBV7-3 to TRBJ1-2; the match to TRBD1 covers 8 bases. Trimming removed 3 bases from V and 6 bases from J; junction bases left unmatched: 0. The CDR3 length is 12 residues. In germline, CDR1 is SGHTA, CDR2 FQGTGA. The CDR3 region has the DNA TGTGCCAGCAGCTTGACAGGGGATGGCTACACCTTC. Translating gives CASSLTGDGYTF.

By sample share, this clone is medium-sized. This chain connects TRBV6-2 or TRBV6-3 to TRBJ2-7; D not certain. Germline V gene lookup returns CDR1 MNHEY and CDR2 SVGEGT. The CDR3 covers 13 residues. V lost 0 bases and J 9 bases, leaving 12 bases between the germline ends. The CDR3 region has the DNA TGTGCCAGCAGTTACTCGTTCGTTGCCGGGCAGTACTTC. It translates to CASSYSFVAGQYF.

The chain joins TRBV5-3 to TRBJ2-7; 14 bases match TRBD2. TRBV5-3 is known as an ORF, though its function is uncertain. V shed 4 bases, J shed 5 bases, and the junction held 5 bases outside the gene matches. This CDR3 comprises 15 residues. CDR3 protein: CARSRGLAGDNEQYF. For the CDR3, the DNA is TGTGCCAGAAGCAGGGGACTAGCGGGAGACAACGAGCAGTACTTC.

Notes on this clone: One junction end does not reproduce the germline sequence, and a read error may be involved. The chain couples TRBV18 to TRBJ2-6, with 7 bases lining up with TRBD1. Germline V gives CDR1 KGHSH, CDR2 LQKENI. The CDR3 runs 15 residues. The DNA for the CDR3 is TGTGCCAGCTCACCACCGGGGCAGGGGGTCAACGTCCTGACTTTC. This codes for CASSPPGQGVNVLTF.